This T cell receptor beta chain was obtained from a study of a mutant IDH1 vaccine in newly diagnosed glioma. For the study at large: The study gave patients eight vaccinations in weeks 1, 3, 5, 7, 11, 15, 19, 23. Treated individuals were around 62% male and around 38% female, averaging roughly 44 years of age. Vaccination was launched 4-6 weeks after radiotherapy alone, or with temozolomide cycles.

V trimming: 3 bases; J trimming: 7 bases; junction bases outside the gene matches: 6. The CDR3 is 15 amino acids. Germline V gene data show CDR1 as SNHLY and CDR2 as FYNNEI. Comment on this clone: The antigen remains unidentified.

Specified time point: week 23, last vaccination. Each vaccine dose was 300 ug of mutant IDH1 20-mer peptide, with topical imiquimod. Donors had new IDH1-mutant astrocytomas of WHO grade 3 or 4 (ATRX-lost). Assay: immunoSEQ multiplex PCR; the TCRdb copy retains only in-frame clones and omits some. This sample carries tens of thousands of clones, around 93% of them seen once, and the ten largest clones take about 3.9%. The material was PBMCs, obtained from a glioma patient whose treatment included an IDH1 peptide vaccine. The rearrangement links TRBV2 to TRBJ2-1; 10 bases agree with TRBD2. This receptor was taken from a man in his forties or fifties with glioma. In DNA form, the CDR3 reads TGTGCCAGCAGTGATGCGCTAGCGGGAGCAAATGAGCAGTTCTTC. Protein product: CASSDALAGANEQFF.